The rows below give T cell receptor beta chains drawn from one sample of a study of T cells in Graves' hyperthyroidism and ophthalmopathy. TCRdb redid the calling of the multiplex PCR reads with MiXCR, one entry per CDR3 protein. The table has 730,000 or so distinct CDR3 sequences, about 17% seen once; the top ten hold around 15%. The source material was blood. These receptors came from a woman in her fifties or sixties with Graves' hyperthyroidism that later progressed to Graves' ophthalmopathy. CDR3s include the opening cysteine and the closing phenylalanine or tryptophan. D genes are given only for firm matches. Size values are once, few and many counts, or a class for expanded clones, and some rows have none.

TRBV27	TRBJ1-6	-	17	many	CASSLSQRGSYNSPLHF	TGTGCCAGCAGTTTATCCCAACGGGGGTCCTATAATTCACCCCTCCACTTT
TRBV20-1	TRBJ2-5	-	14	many	CSAMRGVSQETQYF	TGCAGTGCTATGAGGGGGGTCAGTCAAGAGACCCAGTACTTC
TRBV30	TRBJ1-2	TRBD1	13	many	CAWSHRGQSGYTF	TGTGCCTGGAGTCACAGGGGGCAAAGTGGCTACACCTTC
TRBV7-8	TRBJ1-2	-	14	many	CASSLVPDVYGYTF	TGTGCCAGCAGCTTAGTTCCAGACGTCTATGGCTACACCTTC
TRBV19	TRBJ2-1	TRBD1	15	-	CASSYGTGHYNEQFF	TGTGCCAGTAGTTATGGGACAGGTCACTACAATGAGCAGTTCTTC
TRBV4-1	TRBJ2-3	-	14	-	CASSQDRSMDTQYF	TGCGCCAGCAGCCAAGATAGGAGCATGGATACGCAGTATTTT
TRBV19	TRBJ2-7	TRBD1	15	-	CASSVGQGISYEQYF	TGTGCCAGTAGTGTTGGACAGGGAATTTCCTACGAGCAGTACTTC
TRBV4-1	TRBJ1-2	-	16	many	CASSQGSGNRWYGYTF	TGCGCCAGCAGCCAAGGGAGTGGGAACAGATGGTATGGCTACACCTTC
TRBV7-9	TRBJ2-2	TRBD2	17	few	CASSLVGGGTNTGELFF	TGTGCCAGCAGCTTAGTTGGCGGGGGGACGAACACCGGGGAGCTGTTTTTT
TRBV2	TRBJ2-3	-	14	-	CASQETTASDTQYF	TGTGCCAGCCAAGAGACTACGGCATCGGATACGCAGTATTTT
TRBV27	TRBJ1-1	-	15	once	CASSPLDKVNTEAFF	TGTGCCAGCAGTCCCCTAGATAAGGTAAACACTGAAGCTTTCTTT
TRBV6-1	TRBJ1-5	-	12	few	CASSEDGGDQHF	TGTGCCAGCAGTGAAGACGGGGGGGACCAGCATTTT
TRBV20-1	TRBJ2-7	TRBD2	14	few	CSACGTSPSYEQYF	TGCAGTGCCTGCGGGACTAGCCCTTCCTACGAGCAGTACTTC
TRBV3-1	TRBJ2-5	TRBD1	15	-	CASSPGTGGVETQYF	TGTGCCAGCAGCCCCGGGACAGGGGGCGTAGAGACCCAGTACTTC
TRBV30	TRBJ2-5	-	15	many	CAWSVSLTAQETQYF	TGTGCCTGGAGTGTATCATTAACAGCTCAAGAGACCCAGTACTTC
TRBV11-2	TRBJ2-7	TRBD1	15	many	CASSSRDRGTYEQYF	TGTGCCAGCAGCTCCCGGGACAGGGGTACCTACGAGCAGTACTTC
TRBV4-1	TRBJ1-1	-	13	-	CASSQAQDTEAFF	TGCGCCAGCAGCCAAGCCCAGGACACTGAAGCTTTCTTT
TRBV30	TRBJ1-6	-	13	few	CAWKSSYNSPLHF	TGTGCCTGGAAAAGCTCCTATAATTCACCCCTCCACTTT
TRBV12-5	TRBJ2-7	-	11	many	CASGLTYEQYF	TGTGCTAGTGGTTTGACCTACGAGCAGTACTTC
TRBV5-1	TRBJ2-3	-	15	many	CASGGDRRPTDTQYF	TGCGCCAGCGGCGGAGATAGAAGACCCACAGATACGCAGTATTTT
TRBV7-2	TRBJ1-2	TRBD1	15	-	CASSPQWDSGGGYTF	TGTGCCAGCAGCCCACAGTGGGACTCAGGGGGTGGCTACACCTTC
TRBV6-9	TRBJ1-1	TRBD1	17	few	CASIIPTQGPLNTEAFF	TGTGCCAGCATTATTCCCACACAGGGGCCCTTGAACACTGAAGCTTTCTTT
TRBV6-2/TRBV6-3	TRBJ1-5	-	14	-	CASRGRNSNQPQHF	TGTGCCAGCAGGGGCAGGAATAGCAATCAGCCCCAGCATTTT
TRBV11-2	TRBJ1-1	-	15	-	CASSLESLQTAEAFF	TGTGCCAGCAGCTTAGAGTCCTTGCAAACAGCTGAAGCTTTCTTT
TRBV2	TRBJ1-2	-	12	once	CASRAGRYGYTF	TGTGCCAGCAGAGCAGGGCGTTATGGCTACACCTTC
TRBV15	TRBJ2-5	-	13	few	CATSRVSRETQYF	TGTGCCACCAGCAGAGTTAGCAGAGAGACCCAGTACTTC
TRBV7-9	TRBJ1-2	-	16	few	CASSPRWRGTNYGYTF	TGTGCCAGCAGCCCCCGGTGGAGGGGAACTAACTATGGCTACACCTTC
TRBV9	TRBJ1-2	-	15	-	CASSEPGRGPRGYTF	TGTGCCAGCAGCGAACCTGGACGGGGTCCCCGAGGCTACACCTTC
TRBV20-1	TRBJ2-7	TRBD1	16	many	CSARPGQGFSYYEQYF	TGCAGTGCTAGGCCGGGACAGGGTTTCTCTTACTACGAGCAGTACTTC